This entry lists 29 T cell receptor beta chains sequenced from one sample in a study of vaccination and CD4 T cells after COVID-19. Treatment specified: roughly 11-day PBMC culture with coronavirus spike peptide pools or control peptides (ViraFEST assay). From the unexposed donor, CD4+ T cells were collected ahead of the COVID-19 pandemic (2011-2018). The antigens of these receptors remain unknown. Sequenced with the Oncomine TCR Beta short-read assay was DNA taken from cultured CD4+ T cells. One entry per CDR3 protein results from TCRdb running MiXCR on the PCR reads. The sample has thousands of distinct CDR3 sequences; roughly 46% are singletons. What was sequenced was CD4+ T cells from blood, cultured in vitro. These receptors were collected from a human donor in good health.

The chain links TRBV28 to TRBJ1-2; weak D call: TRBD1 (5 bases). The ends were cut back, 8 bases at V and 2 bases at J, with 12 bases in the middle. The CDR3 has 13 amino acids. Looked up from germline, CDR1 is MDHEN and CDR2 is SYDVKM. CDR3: CASAGDFNYGYTF. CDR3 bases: TGTGCCAGCGCCGGGGACTTCAACTATGGCTACACCTTC.

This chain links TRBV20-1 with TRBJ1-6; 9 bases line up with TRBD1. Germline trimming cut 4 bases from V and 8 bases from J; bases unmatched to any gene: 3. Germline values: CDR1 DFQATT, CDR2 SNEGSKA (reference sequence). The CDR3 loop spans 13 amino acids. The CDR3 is CSAMDRGDSPLHF. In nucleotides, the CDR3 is TGCAGTGCTATGGACAGGGGTGATTCACCCCTCCACTTT.

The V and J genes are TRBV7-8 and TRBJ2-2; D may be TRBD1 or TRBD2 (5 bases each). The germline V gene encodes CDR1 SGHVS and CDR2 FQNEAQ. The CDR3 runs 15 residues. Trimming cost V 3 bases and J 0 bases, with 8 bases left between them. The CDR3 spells CASSFGATNTGELFF. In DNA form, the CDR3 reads TGTGCCAGCAGCTTCGGGGCTACGAACACCGGGGAGCTGTTTTTT.

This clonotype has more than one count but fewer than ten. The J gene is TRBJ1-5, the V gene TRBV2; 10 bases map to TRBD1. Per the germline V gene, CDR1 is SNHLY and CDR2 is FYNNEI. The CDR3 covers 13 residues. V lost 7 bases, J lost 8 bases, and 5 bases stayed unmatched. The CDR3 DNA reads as TGTGCCAGCATGCTGGACAGGGGGGAGCCCCAGCATTTT. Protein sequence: CASMLDRGEPQHF.

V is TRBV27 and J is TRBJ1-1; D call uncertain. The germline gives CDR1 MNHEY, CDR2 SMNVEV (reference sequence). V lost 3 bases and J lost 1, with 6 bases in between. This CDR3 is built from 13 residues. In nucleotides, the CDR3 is TGTGCCAGCAGTTTCGACGAGAACACTGAAGCTTTCTTT. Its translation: CASSFDENTEAFF.

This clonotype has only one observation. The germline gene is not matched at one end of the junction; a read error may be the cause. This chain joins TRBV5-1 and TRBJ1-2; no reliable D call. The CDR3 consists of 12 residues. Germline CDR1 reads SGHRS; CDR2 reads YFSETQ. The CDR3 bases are TGCGCCAGCAGCTTGGTAGGATATGGCGACACCTTC. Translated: CASSLVGYGDTF.

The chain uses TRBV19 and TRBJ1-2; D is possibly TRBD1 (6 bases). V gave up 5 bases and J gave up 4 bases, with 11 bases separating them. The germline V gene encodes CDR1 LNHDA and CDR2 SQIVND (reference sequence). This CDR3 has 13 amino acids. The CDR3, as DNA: TGTGCCAGTAGTTTCGGGGGCAGCTATGGCTACACCTTC. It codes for CASSFGGSYGYTF.

CDR3 in amino acids: CASSVGGGGVNTEAFF. The CDR3 nucleotides are TGTGCCAGCAGCGTAGGCGGAGGGGGAGTCAACACTGAAGCTTTCTTT. The chain is built from TRBV9 and TRBJ1-1; a possible D gene is TRBD1 (6 bases). CDR3 length: 16 amino acids. Germline V gives CDR1 SGDLS, CDR2 YYNGEE. V was clipped by 0 bases and J by 2 bases, with 14 bases between them. Full variable domain (rest looked up from reference TRBV9 and TRBJ1-1): DSGVTQTPKHLITATGQRVTLRCSPRSGDLSVYWYQQSLDQGLQFLIQYYNGEERAKGNILERFSAQQFPDLHSELNLSSLELGDSALYFCASSVGGGGVNTEAFFGQGTRLTVV.

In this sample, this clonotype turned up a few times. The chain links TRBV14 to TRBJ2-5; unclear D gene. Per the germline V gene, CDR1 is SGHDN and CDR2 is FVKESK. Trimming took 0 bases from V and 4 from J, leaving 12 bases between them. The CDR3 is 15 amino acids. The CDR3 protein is CASSQDQEVLETQYF. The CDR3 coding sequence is TGTGCCAGCAGCCAAGATCAGGAAGTCTTAGAGACCCAGTACTTC.

CDR3 sequence (DNA): TGTGCCAGCAGTGTCAAGATGGGAGTTCCTACCTCTGGGGCCAACGTCCTGACTTTC. Translated: CASSVKMGVPTSGANVLTF. V usage is TRBV2 and J usage is TRBJ2-6, with D maybe TRBD2 (5 bases). CDR3 length equals 19 residues. Trimming removed 4 bases from V and 0 bases from J, with 19 bases in between. The germline V gene has CDR1 SNHLY and CDR2 FYNNEI.

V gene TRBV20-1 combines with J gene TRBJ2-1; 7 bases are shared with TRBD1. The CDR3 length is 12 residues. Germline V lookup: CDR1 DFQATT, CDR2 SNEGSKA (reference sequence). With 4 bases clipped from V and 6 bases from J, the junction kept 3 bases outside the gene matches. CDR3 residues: CSATGGPNEQFF. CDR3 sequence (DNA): TGCAGTGCTACAGGGGGACCCAATGAGCAGTTCTTC.

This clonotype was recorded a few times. CDR3 bases: TGTGCCAGCAGCTTAGGTCAGGGGGAGGGGAATGGCTACACCTTC. It encodes CASSLGQGEGNGYTF. The rearrangement joins TRBV7-2 to TRBJ1-2, with TRBD1 matching over 7 bases. Unmatched junction bases numbered 8, after V lost 1 base and J lost 6 bases. The CDR3 runs to 15 residues. Germline CDR1 SGHTA, CDR2 FQGNSA. Together with reference TRBV7-2 and TRBJ1-2, the CDR3 gives the full variable domain: GAGVSQSPSNKVTEKGKDVELRCDPISGHTALYWYRQSLGQGLEFLIYFQGNSAPDKSGLPSDRFSAERTGGSVSTLTIQRTQQEDSAVYLCASSLGQGEGNGYTFGSGTRLTVV.

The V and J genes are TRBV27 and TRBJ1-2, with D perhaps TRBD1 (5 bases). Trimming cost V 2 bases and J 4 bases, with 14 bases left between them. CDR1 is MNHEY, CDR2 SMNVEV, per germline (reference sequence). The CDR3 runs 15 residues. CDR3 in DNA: TGTGCCAGCAGTTTACAGGGAAATTATGGCTATGGCTACACCTTC. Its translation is CASSLQGNYGYGYTF.

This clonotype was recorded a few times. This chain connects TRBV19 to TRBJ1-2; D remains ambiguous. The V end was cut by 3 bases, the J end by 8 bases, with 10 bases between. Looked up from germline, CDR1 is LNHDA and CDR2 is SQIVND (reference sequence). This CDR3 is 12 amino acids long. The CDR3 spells CASSMSSYGYTF. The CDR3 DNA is TGTGCCAGTAGTATGAGTTCTTACGGCTACACCTTC.

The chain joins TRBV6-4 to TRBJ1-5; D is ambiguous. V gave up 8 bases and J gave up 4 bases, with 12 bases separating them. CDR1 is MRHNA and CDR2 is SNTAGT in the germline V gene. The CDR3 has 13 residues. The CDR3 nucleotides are TGTGCCAGCTCTAAAGAGGGAAATCAGCCCCAGCATTTT. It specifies CASSKEGNQPQHF.

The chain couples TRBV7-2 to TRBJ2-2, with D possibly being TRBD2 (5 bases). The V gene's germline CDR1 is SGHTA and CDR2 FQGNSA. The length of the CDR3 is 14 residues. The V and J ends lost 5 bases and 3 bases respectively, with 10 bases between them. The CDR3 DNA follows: TGTGCCAGCAGCAGCGGCACTTACACCGGGGAGCTGTTTTTT. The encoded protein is CASSSGTYTGELFF.

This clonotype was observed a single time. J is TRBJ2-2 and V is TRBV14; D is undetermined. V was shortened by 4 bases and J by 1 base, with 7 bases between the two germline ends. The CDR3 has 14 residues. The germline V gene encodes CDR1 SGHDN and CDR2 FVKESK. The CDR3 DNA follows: TGTGCCAGCAGCCCACCCCAGAACACCGGGGAGCTGTTTTTT. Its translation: CASSPPQNTGELFF. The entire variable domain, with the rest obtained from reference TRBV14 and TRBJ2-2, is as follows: EAGVTQFPSHSVIEKGQTVTLRCDPISGHDNLYWYRRVMGKEIKFLLHFVKESKQDESGMPNNRFLAERTGGTYSTLKVQPAELEDSGVYFCASSPPQNTGELFFGEGSRLTVL.

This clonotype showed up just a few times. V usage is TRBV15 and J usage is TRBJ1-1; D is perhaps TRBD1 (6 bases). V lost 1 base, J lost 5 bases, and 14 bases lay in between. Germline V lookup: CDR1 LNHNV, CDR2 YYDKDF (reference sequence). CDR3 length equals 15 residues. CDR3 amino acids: CATSRVGGARTEAFF. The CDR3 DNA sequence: TGTGCCACCAGCAGAGTAGGGGGGGCGCGAACTGAAGCTTTCTTT.

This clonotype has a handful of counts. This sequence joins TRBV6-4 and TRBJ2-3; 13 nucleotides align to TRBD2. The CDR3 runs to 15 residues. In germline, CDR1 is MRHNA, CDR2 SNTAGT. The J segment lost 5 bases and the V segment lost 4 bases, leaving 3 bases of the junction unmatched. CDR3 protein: CASSATSGGQDTQYF. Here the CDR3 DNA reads TGTGCCAGCAGTGCGACTAGCGGGGGGCAAGATACGCAGTATTTT.

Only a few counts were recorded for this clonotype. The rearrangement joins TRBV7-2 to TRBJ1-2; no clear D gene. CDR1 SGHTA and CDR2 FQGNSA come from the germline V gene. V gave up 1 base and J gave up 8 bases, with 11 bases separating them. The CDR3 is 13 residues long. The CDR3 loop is CASSLVYRRGYTF. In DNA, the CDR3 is TGTGCCAGCAGCTTAGTTTACCGACGAGGCTACACCTTC.

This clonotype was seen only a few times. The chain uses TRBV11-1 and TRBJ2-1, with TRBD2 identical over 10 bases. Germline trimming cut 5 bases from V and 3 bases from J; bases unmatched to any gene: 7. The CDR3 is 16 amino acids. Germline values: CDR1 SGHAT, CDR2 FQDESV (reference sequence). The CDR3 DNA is TGTGCCAGCAGCCACCGCCGGACTAGCGGCTACAATGAGCAGTTCTTC. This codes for CASSHRRTSGYNEQFF.

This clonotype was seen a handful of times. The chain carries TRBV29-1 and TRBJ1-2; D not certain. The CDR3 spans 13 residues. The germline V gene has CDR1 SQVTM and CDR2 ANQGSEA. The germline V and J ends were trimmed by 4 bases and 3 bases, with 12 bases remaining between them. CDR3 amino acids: CSVVPPRDYGYTF. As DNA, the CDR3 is TGCAGCGTTGTACCCCCGAGGGACTATGGCTACACCTTC.

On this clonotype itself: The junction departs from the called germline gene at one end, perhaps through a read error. The CDR3, as DNA: TGTGCCAGCAGCGTAGATCTTGGCTCCAACGAGCAGTACTTC. Translated, it gives CASSVDLGSNEQYF. The gene calls are TRBV9 and TRBJ2-7; D remains unclear. The germline CDR1 and CDR2 sequences are SGDLS and YYNGEE. The CDR3 sequence is 14 residues long.

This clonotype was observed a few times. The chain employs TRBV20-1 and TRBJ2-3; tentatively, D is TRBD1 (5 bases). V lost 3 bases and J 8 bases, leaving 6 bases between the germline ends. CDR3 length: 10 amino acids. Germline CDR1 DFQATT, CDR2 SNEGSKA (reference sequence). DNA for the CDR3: TGCAGTGCTAGTAGGGGTACGCAGTATTTT. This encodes CSASRGTQYF.

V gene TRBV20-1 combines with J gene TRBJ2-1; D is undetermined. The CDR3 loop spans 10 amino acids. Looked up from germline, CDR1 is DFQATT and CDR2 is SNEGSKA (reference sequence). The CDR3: CSPNNNEQFF. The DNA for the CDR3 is TGCAGCCCTAATAATAATGAGCAGTTCTTC.

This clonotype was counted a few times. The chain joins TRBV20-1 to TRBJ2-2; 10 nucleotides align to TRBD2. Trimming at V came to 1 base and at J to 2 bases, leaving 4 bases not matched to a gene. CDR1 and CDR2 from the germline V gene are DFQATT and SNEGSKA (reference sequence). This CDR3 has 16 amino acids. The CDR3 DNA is TGCAGTGCTAGAGTCCCTAGCGGGGGCAACACCGGGGAGCTGTTTTTT. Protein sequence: CSARVPSGGNTGELFF.

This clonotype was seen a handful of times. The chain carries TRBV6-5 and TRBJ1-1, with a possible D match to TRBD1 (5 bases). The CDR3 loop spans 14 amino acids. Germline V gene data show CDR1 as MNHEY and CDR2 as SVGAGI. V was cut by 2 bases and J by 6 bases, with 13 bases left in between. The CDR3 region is CASSYNQGRAEAFF. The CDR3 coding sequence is TGTGCCAGCAGTTACAACCAGGGTAGGGCTGAAGCTTTCTTT.

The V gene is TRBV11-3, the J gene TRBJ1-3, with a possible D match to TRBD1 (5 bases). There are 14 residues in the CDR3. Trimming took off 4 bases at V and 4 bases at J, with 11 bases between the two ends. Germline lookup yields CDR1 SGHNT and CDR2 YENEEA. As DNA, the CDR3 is TGTGCCAGCAGCTCTGGGGCTGCGGGAAACACCATATATTTT. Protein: CASSSGAAGNTIYF.

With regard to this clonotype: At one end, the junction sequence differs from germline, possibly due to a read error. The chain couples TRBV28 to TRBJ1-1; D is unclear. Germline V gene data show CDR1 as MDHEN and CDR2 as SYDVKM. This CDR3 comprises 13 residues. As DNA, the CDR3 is TGTGCCAGCAGCTTATCGGGCGCCCTTGAGGGATTCTTT. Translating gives CASSLSGALEGFF.